Listed here are 3 T cell receptor beta chains from one sample, sequenced in a study of shared clonotypes between healthy human individuals. Only in-frame clones appear in the TCRdb table, and some are missing; sequencing was by immunoSEQ multiplex PCR. The repertoire holds about 2.5 million clones, with roughly 90% as singletons. The sequencing sample was made of naive CD4+ T cells from PBMCs. Subset defined: CD45RA+ positively selected. These receptors were obtained from a man younger than 30 in good health. Some clones in this sample may be carry-over from other donors' samples.

This chain uses TRBV5-1 with TRBJ2-7; 8 nucleotides align to TRBD1. This CDR3 is built from 18 residues. V was pared by 3 bases and J by 1 base, with 15 bases of the junction left unmatched. Germline values: CDR1 SGHRS, CDR2 YFSETQ. The CDR3 DNA reads as TGCGCCAGCAGCTCACGGCCGCGACAGGGGAAGATTTCCTACGAGCAGTACTTC. It translates to CASSSRPRQGKISYEQYF.

This clone occurred once. J is TRBJ2-7 and V is TRBV7-9; D gene uncertain. V lost 2 bases and J 5 bases, leaving 7 bases between the germline ends. This CDR3 is 12 amino acids long. Germline-derived CDR1 and CDR2 are SEHNR and FQNEAQ (reference sequence). This chain's CDR3 is CASSLRLNEQYF. Here the CDR3 DNA reads TGTGCCAGCAGCTTAAGGTTAAACGAGCAGTACTTC.

The gene calls are TRBV28 and TRBJ2-7, with 8 bases aligning to TRBD2. Per the germline V gene, CDR1 is MDHEN and CDR2 is SYDVKM. This CDR3 region has 17 residues. V dropped 3 bases and J dropped 3; count of bases not matched to a gene: 13. The CDR3 here is CASSLARWGTSDYEQYF. The CDR3 coding sequence is TGTGCCAGCAGTTTGGCCCGGTGGGGGACTAGTGACTACGAGCAGTACTTC.